The clone carrying this T cell receptor (beta chain) appeared a few times. The sample comes from a study of blood T cell repertoires in COVID-19. This CDR3 is 15 amino acids long. Trimming at V came to 6 bases and at J to 2 bases, leaving 9 bases not matched to a gene. Germline V gene sequence: CDR1 MDHEN, CDR2 SYDVKM. The data were produced by immunoSEQ multiplex PCR, yet TCRdb's version contains in-frame clones alone and is incomplete. The sample yields hundreds of thousands of clones, 70% to 90% seen once. Cohorts were assigned according to the clinical history that participants reported. The sequence was obtained from a woman aged 18-29 years who had been exposed to COVID-19. The genes are TRBV28 and TRBJ1-1, with TRBD1 matching 7 bases. What was sequenced was PBMCs or T cells enriched from blood (not recorded which). The CDR3 bases are TGTGCCAGCAGGACTGGGGACAGAGTTAACACTGAAGCTTTCTTT. It codes for CASRTGDRVNTEAFF.